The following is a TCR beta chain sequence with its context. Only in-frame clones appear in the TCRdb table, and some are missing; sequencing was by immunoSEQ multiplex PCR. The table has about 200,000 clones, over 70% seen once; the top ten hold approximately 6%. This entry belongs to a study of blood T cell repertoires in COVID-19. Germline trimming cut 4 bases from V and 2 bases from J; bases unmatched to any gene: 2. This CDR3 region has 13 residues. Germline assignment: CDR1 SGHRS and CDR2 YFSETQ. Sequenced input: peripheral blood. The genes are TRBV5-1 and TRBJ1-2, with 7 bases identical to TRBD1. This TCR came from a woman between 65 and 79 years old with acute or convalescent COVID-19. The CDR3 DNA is TGCGCCAGCAGCCCGGGACAGAACTATGGCTACACCTTC. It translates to CASSPGQNYGYTF.